The entry below describes one T cell receptor (beta chain). Its antigen is currently unknown. This sample stems from a study of cytomegalovirus exposure and HLA in healthy donors. Regarding the study as a whole: Through in vitro validation, three CMV-associated chains were shown to be specific for CMV antigens. In a later analysis, a genetic analysis reported fewer productive-TCR N-insertions in an Asian-associated ancestry cluster than the cohort average. The authors later found TCR association rates varying by HLA locus, with DRB1 most and HLA-C fewest.

PCR used 60 Vbeta primers and 13 Jbeta primers. The assay was immunoSEQ multiplex PCR, and TCRdb's table has in-frame clones only and misses some. The sample holds about 130,000 clones; about two thirds are singletons and the top ten take around 3.7%. The V gene end was trimmed by 3 bases and the J gene end by 4 bases; junction bases not matched to a gene: 7. The CDR3 length is 15 residues. Germline V CDR1 and CDR2: SGDLS, YYNGEE. The donors (healthy individuals) were bone marrow donors. V usage is TRBV9 and J usage is TRBJ1-3; 7 bases are a match to TRBD1. The source is a man younger than 40 in good health and CMV-seronegative. Sequenced material: PBMCs. CDR3 bases: TGTGCCAGCAGCGATTCTACAGGGGCAGGAAACACCATATATTTT. Its protein is CASSDSTGAGNTIYF.